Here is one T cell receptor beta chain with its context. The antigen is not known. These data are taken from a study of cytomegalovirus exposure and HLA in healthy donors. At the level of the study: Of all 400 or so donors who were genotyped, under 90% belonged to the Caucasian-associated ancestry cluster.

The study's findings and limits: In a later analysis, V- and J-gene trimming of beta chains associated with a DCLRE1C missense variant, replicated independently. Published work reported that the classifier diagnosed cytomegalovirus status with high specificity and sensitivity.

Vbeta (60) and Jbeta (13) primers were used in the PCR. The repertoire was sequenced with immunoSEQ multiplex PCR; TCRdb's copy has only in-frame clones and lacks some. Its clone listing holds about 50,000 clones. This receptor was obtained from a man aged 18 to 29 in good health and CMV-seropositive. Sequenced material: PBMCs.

The CDR3 reads CASSLAANYGYTF. In DNA, the CDR3 is TGTGCCAGCAGTTTGGCGGCTAACTATGGCTACACCTTC. The chain employs TRBV2 and TRBJ1-2; D call uncertain. The CDR3 is 13 residues long. Germline V gives CDR1 SNHLY, CDR2 FYNNEI. The V and J ends lost 5 bases and 0 bases respectively, with 7 bases between them.